This T cell receptor beta chain was sequenced in a study of cytomegalovirus exposure and HLA in healthy donors. Study-wide results and caveats: Later analysis showed most CMV-associated TCR beta chains appearing HLA-restricted. TCR beta chains numbering some 160 were designated cytomegalovirus-associated.

The PCR made use of 60 Vbeta and 13 Jbeta primers. Method: immunoSEQ multiplex PCR; TCRdb's copy keeps in-frame clones and lacks some. The sample consists of 100,000 to 150,000 clones, about 78% of them appearing once. As concerns this clone: Its antigen is not known.

This TCR came from a human donor in good health. Sequencing input: PBMCs.

The CDR3 region has the DNA TGTGCCAGCAGCGTAGGGAAAGGGGGACTAGCGGGGGCAAGCTCCTACAATGAGCAGTTCTTC. Encoded protein: CASSVGKGGLAGASSYNEQFF. V usage is TRBV9 and J usage is TRBJ2-1; 14 positions agree with TRBD2. CDR1 SGDLS and CDR2 YYNGEE come from the germline V gene. V lost 0 bases and J lost 0; bases outside the gene matches: 11. This CDR3 has 21 amino acids.